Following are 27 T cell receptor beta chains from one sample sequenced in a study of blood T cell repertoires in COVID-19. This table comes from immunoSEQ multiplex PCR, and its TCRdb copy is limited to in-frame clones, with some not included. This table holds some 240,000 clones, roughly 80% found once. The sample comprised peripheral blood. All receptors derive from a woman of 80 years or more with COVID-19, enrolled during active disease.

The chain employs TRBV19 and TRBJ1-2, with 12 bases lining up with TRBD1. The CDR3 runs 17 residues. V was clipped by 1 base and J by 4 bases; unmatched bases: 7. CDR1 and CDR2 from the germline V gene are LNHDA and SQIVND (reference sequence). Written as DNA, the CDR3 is TGTGCCAGTAGTATAGCGTTTGGGACAGGGGGCATCTATGGCTACACCTTC. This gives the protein CASSIAFGTGGIYGYTF.

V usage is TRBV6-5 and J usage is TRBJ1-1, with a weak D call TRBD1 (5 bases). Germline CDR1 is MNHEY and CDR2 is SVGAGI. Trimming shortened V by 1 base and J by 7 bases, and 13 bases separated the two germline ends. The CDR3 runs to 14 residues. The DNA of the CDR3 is TGTGCCAGCAGTTACTACCAGGGTTCCGGTGAAGCTTTCTTT. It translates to CASSYYQGSGEAFF.

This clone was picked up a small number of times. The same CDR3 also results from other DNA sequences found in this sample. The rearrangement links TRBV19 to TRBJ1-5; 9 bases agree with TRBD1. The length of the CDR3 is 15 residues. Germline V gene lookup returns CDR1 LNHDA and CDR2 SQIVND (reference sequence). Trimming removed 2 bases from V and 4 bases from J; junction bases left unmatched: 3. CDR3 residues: CASSILDRGNQPQHF. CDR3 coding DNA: TGTGCCAGTAGTATACTGGACAGGGGTAATCAGCCCCAGCATTTT.

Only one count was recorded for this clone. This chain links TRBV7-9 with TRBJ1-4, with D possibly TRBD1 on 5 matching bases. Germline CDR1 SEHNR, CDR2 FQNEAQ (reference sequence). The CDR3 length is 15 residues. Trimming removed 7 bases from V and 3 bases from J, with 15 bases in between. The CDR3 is CASTNPREANEKLFF. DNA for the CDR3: TGTGCCAGCACCAATCCCAGGGAGGCTAATGAAAAACTGTTTTTT. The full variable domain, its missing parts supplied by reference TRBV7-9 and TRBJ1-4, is DTGVSQNPRHKITKRGQNVTFRCDPISEHNRLYWYRQTLGQGPEFLTYFQNEAQLEKSRLLSDRFSAERPKGSFSTLEIQRTEQGDSAMYLCASTNPREANEKLFFGSGTQLSVL.

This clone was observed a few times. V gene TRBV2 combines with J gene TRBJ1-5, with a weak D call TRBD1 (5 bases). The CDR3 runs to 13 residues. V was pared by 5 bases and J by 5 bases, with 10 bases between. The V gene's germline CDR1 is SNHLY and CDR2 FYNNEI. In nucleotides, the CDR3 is TGTGCCAGCAGTAGAGACAGTTATCAGCCCCAGCATTTT. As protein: CASSRDSYQPQHF.

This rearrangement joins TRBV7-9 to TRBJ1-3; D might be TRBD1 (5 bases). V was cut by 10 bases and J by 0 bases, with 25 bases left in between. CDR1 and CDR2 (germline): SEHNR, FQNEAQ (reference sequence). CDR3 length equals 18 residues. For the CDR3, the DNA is TGTGCCATCCCCCCGGGCGGCAGGGCCGTGGACTCTGGAAACACCATATATTTT. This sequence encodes CAIPPGGRAVDSGNTIYF.

DNA for the CDR3: TGTGCCACCAGCAGAGGACAGTATCTAGACTACGAGCAGTACTTC. Translating it yields CATSRGQYLDYEQYF. The chain is built from TRBV15 and TRBJ2-7; D is possibly TRBD1 (5 bases). This CDR3 has 15 residues. Trimming cost V 1 base and J 3 bases, with 13 bases left between them. Germline V gene data show CDR1 as LNHNV and CDR2 as YYDKDF (reference sequence).

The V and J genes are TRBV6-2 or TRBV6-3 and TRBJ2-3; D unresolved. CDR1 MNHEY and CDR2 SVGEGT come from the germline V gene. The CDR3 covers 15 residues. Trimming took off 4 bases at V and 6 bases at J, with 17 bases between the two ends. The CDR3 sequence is CASSSPGSSADTQYF. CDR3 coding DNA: TGTGCCAGCAGTTCCCCCGGCTCCTCAGCGGATACGCAGTATTTT.

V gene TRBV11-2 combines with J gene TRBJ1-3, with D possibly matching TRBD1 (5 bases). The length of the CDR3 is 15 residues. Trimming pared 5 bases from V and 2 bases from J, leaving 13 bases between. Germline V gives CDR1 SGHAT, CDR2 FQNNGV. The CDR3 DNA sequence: TGTGCCAGCAGCCCCCCTGGGGCACCTGGAAACACCATATATTTT. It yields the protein CASSPPGAPGNTIYF. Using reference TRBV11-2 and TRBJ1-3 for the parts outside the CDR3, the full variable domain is EAGVAQSPRYKIIEKRQSVAFWCNPISGHATLYWYQQILGQGPKLLIQFQNNGVVDDSQLPKDRFSAERLKGVDSTLKIQPAKLEDSAVYLCASSPPGAPGNTIYFGEGSWLTVV.

As DNA, the CDR3 is TGTGCCAGCAGCCAAGCTACCAGGGGGACTAGCGGGAGCCATGAGCAGTTCTTC. The encoded protein is CASSQATRGTSGSHEQFF. This chain links TRBV3-1 (or the pseudogene TRBV3-2) with TRBJ2-1, with 14 bases lining up with TRBD2. This CDR3 has 18 residues. J gave up 8 bases and V 1 base, and 10 bases lay outside the gene matches. Germline CDR1 reads LGHDT; CDR2 reads YNNKEL (reference sequence).

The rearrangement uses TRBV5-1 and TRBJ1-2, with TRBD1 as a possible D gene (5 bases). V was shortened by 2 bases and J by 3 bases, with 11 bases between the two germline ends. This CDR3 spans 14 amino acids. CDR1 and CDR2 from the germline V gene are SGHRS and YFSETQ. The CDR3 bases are TGCGCCAGCAGCTTTGCAGGGTCCTACTATGGCTACACCTTC. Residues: CASSFAGSYYGYTF.

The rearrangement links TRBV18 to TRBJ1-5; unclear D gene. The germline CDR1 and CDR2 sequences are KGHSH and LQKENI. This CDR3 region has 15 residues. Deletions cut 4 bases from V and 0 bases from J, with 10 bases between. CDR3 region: CASSLLRDSNQPQHF. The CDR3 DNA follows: TGTGCCAGCTCACTATTAAGAGATAGCAATCAGCCCCAGCATTTT.

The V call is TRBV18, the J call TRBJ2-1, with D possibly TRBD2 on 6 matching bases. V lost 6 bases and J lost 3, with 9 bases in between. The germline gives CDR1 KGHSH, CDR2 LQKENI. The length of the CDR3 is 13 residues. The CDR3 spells CASSAGSYNEQFF. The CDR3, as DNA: TGTGCCAGCTCCGCGGGGAGCTACAATGAGCAGTTCTTC.

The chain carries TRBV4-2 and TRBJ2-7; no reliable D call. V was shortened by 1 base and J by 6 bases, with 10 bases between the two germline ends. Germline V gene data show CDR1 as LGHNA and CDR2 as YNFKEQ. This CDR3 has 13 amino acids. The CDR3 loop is CASSQGGDSEQYF. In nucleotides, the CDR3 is TGTGCCAGCAGCCAAGGAGGAGACTCCGAGCAGTACTTC.

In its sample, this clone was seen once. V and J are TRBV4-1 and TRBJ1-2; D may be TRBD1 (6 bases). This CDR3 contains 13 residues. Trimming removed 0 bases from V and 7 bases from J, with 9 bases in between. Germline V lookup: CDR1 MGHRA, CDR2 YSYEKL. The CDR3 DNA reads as TGCGCCAGCAGCCAAGAGGGGACATTTGGCTACACCTTC. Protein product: CASSQEGTFGYTF.

CDR3 sequence reads: CASTEQGADEKLFF. CDR3 nucleotides: TGTGCCAGCACCGAGCAGGGGGCTGATGAAAAACTGTTTTTT. The chain has TRBV2 and TRBJ1-4; 8 bases align to TRBD1. This CDR3 spans 14 amino acids. V gave up 7 bases and J gave up 6 bases; unmatched junction bases: 7. Germline-derived CDR1 and CDR2 are SNHLY and FYNNEI.

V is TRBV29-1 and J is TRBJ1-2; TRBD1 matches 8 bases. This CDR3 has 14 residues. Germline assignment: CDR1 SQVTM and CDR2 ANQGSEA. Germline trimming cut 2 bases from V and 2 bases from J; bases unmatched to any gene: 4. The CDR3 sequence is CSVERTGFNYGYTF. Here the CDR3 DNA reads TGCAGCGTTGAAAGGACAGGGTTCAACTATGGCTACACCTTC.

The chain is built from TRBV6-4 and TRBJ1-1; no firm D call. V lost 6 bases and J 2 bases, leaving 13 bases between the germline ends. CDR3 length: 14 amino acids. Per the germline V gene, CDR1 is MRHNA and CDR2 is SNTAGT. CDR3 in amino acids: CASSGLGPNTEAFF. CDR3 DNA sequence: TGTGCCAGCAGCGGACTTGGACCTAACACTGAAGCTTTCTTT.

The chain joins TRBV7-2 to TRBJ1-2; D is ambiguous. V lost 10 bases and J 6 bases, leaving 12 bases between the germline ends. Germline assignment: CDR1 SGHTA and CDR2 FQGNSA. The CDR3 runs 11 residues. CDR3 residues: CATWSMDGYTF. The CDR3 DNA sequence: TGTGCCACCTGGAGTATGGATGGCTACACCTTC.

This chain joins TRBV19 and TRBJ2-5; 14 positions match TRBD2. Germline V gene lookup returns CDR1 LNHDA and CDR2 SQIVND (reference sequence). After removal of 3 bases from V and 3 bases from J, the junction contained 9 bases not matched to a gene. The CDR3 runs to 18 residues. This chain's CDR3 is CASSMYGTSGSKKETQYF. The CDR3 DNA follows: TGTGCCAGTAGTATGTACGGGACTAGCGGGAGTAAGAAAGAGACCCAGTACTTC.

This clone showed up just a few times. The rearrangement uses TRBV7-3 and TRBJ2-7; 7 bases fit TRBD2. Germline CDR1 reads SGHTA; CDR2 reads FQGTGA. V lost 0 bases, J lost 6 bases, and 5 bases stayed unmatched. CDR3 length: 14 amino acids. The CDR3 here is CASSLTAGLGEQYF. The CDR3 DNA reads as TGTGCCAGCAGCTTAACAGCGGGACTGGGCGAGCAGTACTTC.

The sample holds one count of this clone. The CDR3 DNA follows: TGTGCCAGCAGCCAAGTAGGACAGGGGAGAGGCTACACCTTC. Protein sequence: CASSQVGQGRGYTF. The rearrangement uses TRBV14 and TRBJ1-2, with 9 bases fitting TRBD1. CDR1 is SGHDN and CDR2 is FVKESK in the germline V gene. The junction had 5 bases not matched to a gene; V was cut back by 1 base and J by 8 bases. This CDR3 has 14 residues.

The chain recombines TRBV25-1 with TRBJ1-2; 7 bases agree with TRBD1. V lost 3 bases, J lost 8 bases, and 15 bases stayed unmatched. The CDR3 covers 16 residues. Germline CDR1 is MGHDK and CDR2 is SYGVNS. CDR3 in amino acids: CASSDSGTALVVGYTF. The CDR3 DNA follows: TGTGCCAGCAGTGACTCTGGGACAGCCCTCGTTGTAGGCTACACCTTC.

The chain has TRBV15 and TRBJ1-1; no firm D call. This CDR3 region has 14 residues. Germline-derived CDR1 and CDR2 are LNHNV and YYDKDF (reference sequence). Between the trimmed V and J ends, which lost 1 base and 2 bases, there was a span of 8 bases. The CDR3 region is CATSRGGLNTEAFF. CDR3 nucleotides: TGTGCCACCAGCAGAGGTGGACTAAACACTGAAGCTTTCTTT. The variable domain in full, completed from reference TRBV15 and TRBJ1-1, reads DAMVIQNPRYQVTQFGKPVTLSCSQTLNHNVMYWYQQKSSQAPKLLFHYYDKDFNNEADTPDNFQSRRPNTSFCFLDIRSPGLGDTAMYLCATSRGGLNTEAFFGQGTRLTVV.

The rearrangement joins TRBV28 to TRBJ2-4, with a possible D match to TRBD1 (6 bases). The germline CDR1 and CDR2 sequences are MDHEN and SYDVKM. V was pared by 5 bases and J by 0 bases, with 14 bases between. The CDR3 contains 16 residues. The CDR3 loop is CASSATGLIAKNIQYF. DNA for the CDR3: TGTGCCAGCAGTGCTACAGGGTTAATAGCCAAAAACATTCAGTACTTC. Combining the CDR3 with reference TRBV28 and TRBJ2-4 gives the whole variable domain DVKVTQSSRYLVKRTGEKVFLECVQDMDHENMFWYRQDPGLGLRLIYFSYDVKMKEKGDIPEGYSVSREKKERFSLILESASTNQTSMYLCASSATGLIAKNIQYFGAGTRLSVL.

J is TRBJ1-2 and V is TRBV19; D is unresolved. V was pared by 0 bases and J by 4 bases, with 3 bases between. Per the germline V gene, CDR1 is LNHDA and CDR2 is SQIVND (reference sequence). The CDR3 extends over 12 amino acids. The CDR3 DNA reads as TGTGCCAGTAGTATAGACTCCTATGGCTACACCTTC. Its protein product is CASSIDSYGYTF.

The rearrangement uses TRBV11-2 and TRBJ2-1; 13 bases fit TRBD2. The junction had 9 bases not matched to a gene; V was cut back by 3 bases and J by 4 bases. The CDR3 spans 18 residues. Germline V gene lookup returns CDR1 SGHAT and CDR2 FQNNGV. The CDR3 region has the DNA TGTGCCAGCAGCTTCCAAGACCGGGGACTAGCGGGGTACAATGAGCAGTTCTTC. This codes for CASSFQDRGLAGYNEQFF.